This T cell receptor (beta chain) derives from a study of T cells in Graves' hyperthyroidism and ophthalmopathy. This clonotype was seen many times. The antigen is undetermined. The CDR3 regions of TCR beta were amplified from RNA transcripts. The HTBI primer set was used in a first-round RT-PCR of the TCR CDR3. TCRdb fed the multiplex PCR reads into MiXCR, producing one record per CDR3 protein. Of hundreds of thousands of distinct CDR3 sequences detected, around 13% appear once; the ten largest clones hold more than 4.5%. Study conclusions and caveats: Clonotypes that were expanded in thyroid above 0.001 mostly appeared in blood too.

Trimming stripped 8 bases from V and 7 bases from J, with 18 bases between. This CDR3 is built from 14 residues. This clonotype originated in a woman in her 30s with Graves' hyperthyroidism that later progressed to Graves' ophthalmopathy. Sequencing was done on a sample of blood. This chain connects TRBV12-3 or TRBV12-4 to TRBJ2-1; D is uncertain. This CDR3 is CASVRSTSKNEQFF. CDR3 in DNA: TGTGCCAGCGTAAGAAGCACGAGTAAAAATGAGCAGTTCTTC.